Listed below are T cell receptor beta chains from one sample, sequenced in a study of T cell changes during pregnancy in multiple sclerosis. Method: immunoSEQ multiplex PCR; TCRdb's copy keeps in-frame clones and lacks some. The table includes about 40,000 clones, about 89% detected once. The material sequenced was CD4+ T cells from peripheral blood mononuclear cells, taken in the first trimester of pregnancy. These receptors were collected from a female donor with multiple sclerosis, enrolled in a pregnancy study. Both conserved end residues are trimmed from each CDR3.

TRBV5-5	ASSHQTGEDEKLF
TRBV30	AWTESNSNQPQH
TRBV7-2	ASSPREEKQY
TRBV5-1	ASRDRLGTEQF
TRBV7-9	ASSLSWTSGVNTYEQY
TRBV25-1	ASSELLGASGYT
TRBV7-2	ASSLAGTGLTYGYT
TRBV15	ATSRQHPRVQETQY
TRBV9	ASSVEQNTEAF
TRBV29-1	SVDPPSSAGKLF
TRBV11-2	ASSPGQGVNTEAF
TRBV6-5	ASSTGAGANTEAF
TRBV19	ASSMGLAGWSFYEQY
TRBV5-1	ASSFSDGTDTQY
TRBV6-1	ASSVGGRTGELF
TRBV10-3	ATRPGLAGGTDTQY
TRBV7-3	ASSQTSGGSNVYNEQF
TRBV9	ASSLGLAGVKDTQY
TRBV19	ASTGRAGNEQF
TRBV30	AWTGTVGANTEAF
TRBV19	ASTLSAGVFVHEQF
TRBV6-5	ASGGQGAARIEQY
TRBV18	ASSENRDSLNYGYT
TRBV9	ASSVAGVNEQF
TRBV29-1	SAGQGLNQPQH
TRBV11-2	ASSRTRILEQY
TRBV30	AWSVRGQQPQH
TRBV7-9	ASSLLQGVPETQY